This T cell receptor (beta chain) was sequenced for a study of shared clonotypes between healthy human individuals. The study, taken as a whole, reports: The four-donor shared clonotypes exceeded non-shared clonotypes in generation probability, with non-shared ones scoring lower. Several donors held about 5% of naive CD4 clonotypes in common.

Across several immunoSEQ plates, the genomic DNA of each subset was split evenly. Here immunoSEQ multiplex PCR was the method, and the copy in TCRdb shows in-frame clones only, minus some. The profile shows nearly 2 million clones, about 95% of them singletons. The naive CD8 fraction comprised CD45RO-negative cells positively selected for CCR7 and excluded terminally differentiated effector memory CD45RA+ cells. Donors comprised only Caucasian adults living in Nashville, Tennessee. As for this clone: No antigen is known for it.

Germline V CDR1 and CDR2: SEHNR, FQNEAQ (reference sequence). This CDR3 contains 14 residues. V dropped 2 bases and J dropped 4 bases, with 11 bases sitting between them. This receptor was identified in a man aged 18-30 years in good health. V gene TRBV7-9 combines with J gene TRBJ1-2; no firm D call. The sample was naive CD8+ T cells sorted from blood. The CDR3 nucleotides read TGTGCCAGCAGCTTATCTTATGGGATCTATGGCTACACCTTC. The encoded protein is CASSLSYGIYGYTF.